This TCR beta chain appears in the sequencing data of a study of blood T cells in healthy people across ages. Study context: Through template switching, about one barcoded beta molecule was captured per two T cells, as measured in model experiments.

Germline V lookup: CDR1 MNHEY, CDR2 SMNVEV (reference sequence). CDR3 size: 13 residues. Extraction yielded at least 5 micrograms of total RNA per sample. The authors ran a second PCR of about 6 to 11 cycles using a sample-barcoded 5' primer and a J-beta primer mix. A template-switch adaptor containing 12 random nucleotides labeled each cDNA molecule. TCRdb itself ran the 5' RACE reads through MiXCR, one entry per CDR3 protein. The repertoire holds about 1.8 million distinct CDR3 sequences, with just under 50% as singletons. The TCR was taken from a woman in her 40s in good health. Sequences were obtained from blood. This chain joins TRBV27 and TRBJ2-7, with D unresolved. The J call is uncertain, as TRBJ2-5 better fits the DNA end. The CDR3 protein is CASSLLTFQTQYF. The CDR3 nucleotides are TGTGCCAGCAGTTTACTGACTTTCCAGACCCAGTACTTC.